Below are 9 T cell receptor beta chains sequenced from a single sample in a study of blood T cell repertoires in COVID-19. Clones were read by immunoSEQ multiplex PCR, and TCRdb kept only the in-frame ones, dropping some. The table has 650,000 to 800,000 clones, just under 90% seen once. The material sequenced was peripheral blood. Every receptor here comes from a woman under 30 with acute or convalescent COVID-19.

J is TRBJ2-7 and V is TRBV9; 7 bases fit TRBD1. CDR1 SGDLS and CDR2 YYNGEE come from the germline V gene. The CDR3 loop spans 14 amino acids. The V gene end was trimmed by 0 bases and the J gene end by 7 bases; junction bases not matched to a gene: 7. CDR3 residues: CASSVVDRAWEQYF. The CDR3 DNA sequence: TGTGCCAGCAGCGTAGTCGACAGGGCTTGGGAGCAGTACTTC.

The count of this clone is one. The V gene is TRBV5-1, the J gene TRBJ2-5, with 7 bases that match TRBD1. V gave up 0 bases and J gave up 5 bases; unmatched junction bases: 1. CDR1 SGHRS and CDR2 YFSETQ come from the germline V gene. The CDR3 covers 13 residues. CDR3: CASSLEGAETQYF. CDR3 bases: TGCGCCAGCAGCTTGGAGGGGGCGGAGACCCAGTACTTC.

Notes on this clone: Other DNA sequences in this sample translate to the same CDR3. The chain carries TRBV3-1 (or the pseudogene TRBV3-2) and TRBJ2-7, with no clear D. CDR3 length: 13 residues. In germline, CDR1 is LGHDT, CDR2 YNNKEL (reference sequence). V was trimmed by 3 bases and J by 2 bases, leaving 8 bases between them. This CDR3 reads CASSHLGTYEQYF. For the CDR3, the DNA is TGTGCCAGCAGCCATCTAGGAACCTACGAGCAGTACTTC.

This clone was seen a few times. The V and J genes are TRBV7-3 and TRBJ1-2, with no clear D. The CDR3 contains 13 residues. Per germline, CDR1 SGHTA and CDR2 FQGTGA. Trimming removed 0 bases at V and 6 bases at J, with 8 bases between. CDR3 sequence: CASSLTRDNGYTF. CDR3 bases: TGTGCCAGCAGCTTAACGAGAGACAATGGCTACACCTTC.

The chain employs TRBV7-3 and TRBJ2-1; the match to TRBD2 covers 9 bases. The junction had 28 bases not matched to a gene; V was cut back by 4 bases and J by 15 bases. Germline CDR1 is SGHTA and CDR2 is FQGTGA. The CDR3 extends over 19 amino acids. The CDR3: CASSSTGLGYRGIPSGAFF. The CDR3 DNA is TGTGCCAGCAGCTCCACAGGTTTGGGGTATCGAGGGATCCCTAGCGGGGCGTTCTTC.

This clone has a single count. V is TRBV29-1 and J is TRBJ1-2, with 7 bases that match TRBD1. The trim removed 6 bases at V and 4 bases at J, leaving 8 bases unmatched. The CDR3 is 13 amino acids. Germline values: CDR1 SQVTM, CDR2 ANQGSEA. This CDR3 reads CSVGEDRAYGYTF. Here the CDR3 DNA reads TGCAGCGTGGGGGAAGACAGGGCCTATGGCTACACCTTC. The full variable domain, in which reference TRBV29-1 and TRBJ1-2 provide the parts outside the CDR3, is SAVISQKPSRDICQRGTSLTIQCQVDSQVTMMFWYRQQPGQSLTLIATANQGSEATYESGFVIDKFPISRPNLTFSTLTVSNMSPEDSSIYLCSVGEDRAYGYTFGSGTRLTVV.

The chain combines TRBV3-1 (or the pseudogene TRBV3-2) with TRBJ1-6; D not certain. The CDR3 has 17 residues. V was pared by 1 base and J by 0 bases, with 10 bases between. Germline loops: CDR1 LGHDT, CDR2 YNNKEL (reference sequence). The DNA of the CDR3 is TGTGCCAGCAGCCAAGTCCCATTGAGCTCCTATAATTCACCCCTCCACTTT. This sequence encodes CASSQVPLSSYNSPLHF.

This rearrangement joins TRBV9 to TRBJ1-2; a possible D gene is TRBD1 (5 bases). The V end lost 2 bases, the J end lost 8 bases, and 16 bases lay between the germline ends. This CDR3 spans 14 amino acids. CDR1 is SGDLS, CDR2 YYNGEE, per germline. The CDR3 DNA follows: TGTGCCAGCAGCGTGGACAAGAACCTCGTGGGCTACACCTTC. This sequence encodes CASSVDKNLVGYTF.

This sequence joins TRBV2 and TRBJ1-1, with 7 bases that match TRBD1. The CDR3 consists of 13 residues. CDR1 and CDR2 from the germline V gene are SNHLY and FYNNEI. J was trimmed by 1 base and V by 8 bases; bases with no gene match: 4. The CDR3 nucleotides are TGTGCCAGCGGGAGACAGGGGAACACTGAAGCTTTCTTT. Its protein is CASGRQGNTEAFF.